A selection of T cell receptor beta chains follows, all from one sample in a study of blood T cell repertoires in COVID-19. Measured with immunoSEQ multiplex PCR; TCRdb has only the in-frame clones, and not every one. Of roughly 200,000 clones in the sample, over 70% were seen once. The sequenced sample was peripheral blood. The receptors come from a middle-aged man with active or convalescent COVID-19. Both conserved end residues are part of each CDR3. The D gene is left open where the match is weak. The listing skips clone size in some rows; elsewhere it reads once, few, many or a size class.

TRBJ2-3,TRBD1,TRBV7-2,.,TGTGCCAGCAGCTTATTTCGGACAGGAGGCACAGATACGCAGTATTTT,CASSLFRTGGTDTQYF
TRBJ2-7,TRBD1,TRBV3-1/TRBV3-2,once,TGTGCCAGCAGCCAACAGGGGGTCTACGAGCAGTACTTC,CASSQQGVYEQYF
TRBJ2-1,.,TRBV2,once,TGTGCCAGCAGTGGCCGGGACTCTGCGGTCAATGAGCAGTTCTTC,CASSGRDSAVNEQFF
TRBJ2-5,.,TRBV27,.,TGTGCCAGCAGGCCGGTTCGTGTCGGGTACCAAGAGACCCAGTACTTC,CASRPVRVGYQETQYF
TRBJ1-5,.,TRBV6-4,many,TGTGCCAGCAGTGAGGCGGGGGGCGGTCAGCCCCAGCATTTT,CASSEAGGGQPQHF
TRBJ1-2,TRBD1,TRBV27,.,TGTGCCAGCAGCCCCAACAGGGGGTCCTATGGCTACACCTTC,CASSPNRGSYGYTF
TRBJ2-1,TRBD2,TRBV30,.,TGTGCCTGGCATCAGGGACTAGCGGGGTTCCCGCAGTTCTTC,CAWHQGLAGFPQFF
TRBJ1-2,.,TRBV5-6,.,TGTGCCAGCAGCTTGGACTCGATTCGCATGATCTATGGCTACACCTTC,CASSLDSIRMIYGYTF
TRBJ2-1,TRBD1,TRBV29-1,.,TGCAGCGTTGAAATTACAGGGGCCAATGAGCAGTTCTTC,CSVEITGANEQFF
TRBJ2-4,.,TRBV20-1,.,TGCAGTGCTAGTTTTGAAGTACTAGCCAAAAACATTCAGTACTTC,CSASFEVLAKNIQYF